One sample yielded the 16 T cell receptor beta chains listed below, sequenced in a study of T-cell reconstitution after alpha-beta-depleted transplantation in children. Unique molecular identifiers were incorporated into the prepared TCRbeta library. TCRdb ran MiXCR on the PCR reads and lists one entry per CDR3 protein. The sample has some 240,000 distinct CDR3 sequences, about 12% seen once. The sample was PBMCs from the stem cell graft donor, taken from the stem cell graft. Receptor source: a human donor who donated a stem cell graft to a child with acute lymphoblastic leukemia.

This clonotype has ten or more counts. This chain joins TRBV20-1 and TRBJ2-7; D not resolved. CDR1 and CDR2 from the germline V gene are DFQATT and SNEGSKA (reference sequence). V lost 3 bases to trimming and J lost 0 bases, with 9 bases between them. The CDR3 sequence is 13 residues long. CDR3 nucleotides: TGCAGTGCTAGGAACACAGCCTCCTACGAGCAGTACTTC. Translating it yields CSARNTASYEQYF.

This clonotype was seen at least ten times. This chain's CDR3 is CASSLEGSYNSPLHF. CDR3 in DNA: TGCGCCAGCAGCTTGGAGGGCTCCTATAATTCACCCCTCCACTTT. The rearrangement links TRBV5-1 to TRBJ1-6; D gene uncertain. Germline-derived CDR1 and CDR2 are SGHRS and YFSETQ. This CDR3 is 15 amino acids long. The germline V and J ends were trimmed by 0 bases and 0 bases, with 4 bases remaining between them.

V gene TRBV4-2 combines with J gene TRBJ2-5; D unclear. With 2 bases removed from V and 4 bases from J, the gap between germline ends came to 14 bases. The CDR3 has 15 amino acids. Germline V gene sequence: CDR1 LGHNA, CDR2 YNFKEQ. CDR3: CASSQRIGSGETQYF. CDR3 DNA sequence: TGTGCCAGCAGCCAACGTATTGGATCGGGAGAGACCCAGTACTTC.

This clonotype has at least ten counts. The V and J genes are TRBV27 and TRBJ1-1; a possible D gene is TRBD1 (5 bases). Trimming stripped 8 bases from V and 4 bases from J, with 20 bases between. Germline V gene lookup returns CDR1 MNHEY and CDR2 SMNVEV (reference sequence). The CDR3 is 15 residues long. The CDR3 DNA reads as TGTGCCAGCTCACGGATGAGGGAAAGGGGCACTGAAGCTTTCTTT. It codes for CASSRMRERGTEAFF.

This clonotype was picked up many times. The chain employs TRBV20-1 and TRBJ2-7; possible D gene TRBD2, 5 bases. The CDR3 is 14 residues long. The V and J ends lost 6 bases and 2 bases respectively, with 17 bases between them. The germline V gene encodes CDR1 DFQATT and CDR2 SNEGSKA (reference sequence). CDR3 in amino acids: CSAGREGFTYEQYF. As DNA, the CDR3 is TGCAGTGCCGGTCGCGAGGGTTTTACCTACGAGCAGTACTTC.

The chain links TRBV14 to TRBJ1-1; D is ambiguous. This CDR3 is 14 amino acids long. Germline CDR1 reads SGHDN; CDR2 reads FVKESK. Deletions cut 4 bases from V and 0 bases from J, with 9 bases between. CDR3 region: CASSPPRLNTEAFF. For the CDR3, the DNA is TGTGCCAGCAGCCCCCCGCGACTGAACACTGAAGCTTTCTTT.

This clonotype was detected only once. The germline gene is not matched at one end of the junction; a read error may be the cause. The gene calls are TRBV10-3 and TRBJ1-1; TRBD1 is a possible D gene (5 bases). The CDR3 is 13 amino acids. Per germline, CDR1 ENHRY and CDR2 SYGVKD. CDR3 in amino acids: CATHVPGTTVAFF. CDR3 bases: TGTGCCACCCACGTTCCGGGGACTACTGTAGCTTTCTTT.

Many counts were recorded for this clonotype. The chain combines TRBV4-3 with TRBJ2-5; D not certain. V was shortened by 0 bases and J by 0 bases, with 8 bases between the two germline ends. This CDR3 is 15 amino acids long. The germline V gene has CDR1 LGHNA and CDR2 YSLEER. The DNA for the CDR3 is TGCGCCAGCAGCCAAGAACCAGCTTACCAAGAGACCCAGTACTTC. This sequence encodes CASSQEPAYQETQYF.

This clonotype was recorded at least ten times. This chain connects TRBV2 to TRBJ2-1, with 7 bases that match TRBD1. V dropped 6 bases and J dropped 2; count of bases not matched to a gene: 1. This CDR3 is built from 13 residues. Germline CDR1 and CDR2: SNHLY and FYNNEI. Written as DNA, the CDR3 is TGTGCCAGCAGCGACAGGGCCTACAATGAGCAGTTCTTC. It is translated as CASSDRAYNEQFF.

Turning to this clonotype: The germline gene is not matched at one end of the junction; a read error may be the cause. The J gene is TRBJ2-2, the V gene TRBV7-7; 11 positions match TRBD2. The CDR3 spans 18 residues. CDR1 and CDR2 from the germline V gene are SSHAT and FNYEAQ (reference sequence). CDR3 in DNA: TGTGCTAGCAGCTTATTACTAGCGGGAGCTGTAGGCACCGGGGAGCTGTTTTTT. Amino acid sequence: CASSLLLAGAVGTGELFF.

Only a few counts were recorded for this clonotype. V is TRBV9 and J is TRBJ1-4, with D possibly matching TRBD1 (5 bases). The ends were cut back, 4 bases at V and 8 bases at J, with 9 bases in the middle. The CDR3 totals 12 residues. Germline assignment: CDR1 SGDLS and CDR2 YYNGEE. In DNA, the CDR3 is TGTGCCAGCAGCCGGGGGGGGGAAAAACTGTTTTTT. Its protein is CASSRGGEKLFF.

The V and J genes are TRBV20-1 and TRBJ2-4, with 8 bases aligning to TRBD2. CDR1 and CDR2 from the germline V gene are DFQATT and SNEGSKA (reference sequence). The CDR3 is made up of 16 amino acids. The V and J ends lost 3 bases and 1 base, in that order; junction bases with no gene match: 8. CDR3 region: CSASRAGVGAKNIQYF. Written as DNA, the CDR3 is TGCAGTGCTAGTCGAGCGGGGGTGGGGGCCAAAAACATTCAGTACTTC.

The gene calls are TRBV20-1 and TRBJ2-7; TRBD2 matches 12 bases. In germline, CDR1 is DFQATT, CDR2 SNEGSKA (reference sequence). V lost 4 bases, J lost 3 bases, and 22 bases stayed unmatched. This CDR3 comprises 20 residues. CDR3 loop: CSATSTPSGGAEIYIYEQYF. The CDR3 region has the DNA TGCAGTGCTACTTCCACCCCTAGCGGGGGGGCCGAAATCTACATCTACGAGCAGTACTTC.

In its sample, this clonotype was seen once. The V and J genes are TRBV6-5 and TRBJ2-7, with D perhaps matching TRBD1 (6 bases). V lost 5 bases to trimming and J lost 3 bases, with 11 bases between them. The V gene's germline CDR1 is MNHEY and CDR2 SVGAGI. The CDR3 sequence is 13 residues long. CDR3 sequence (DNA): TGTGCCAGCAGTAACAGGGAAGGCTACGAGCAGTACTTC. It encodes CASSNREGYEQYF.

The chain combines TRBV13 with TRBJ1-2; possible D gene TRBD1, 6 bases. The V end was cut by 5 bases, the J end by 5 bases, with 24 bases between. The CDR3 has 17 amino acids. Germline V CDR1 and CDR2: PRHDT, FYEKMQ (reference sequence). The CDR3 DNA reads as TGTGCCAGCAGCCCAAAACCTTCTCAGGGGCCGAGATATGGCTACACCTTC. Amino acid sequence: CASSPKPSQGPRYGYTF.

The CDR3 spells CASSPGTGVFYEQYF. The CDR3 bases are TGCGCCAGCAGCCCCGGGACAGGGGTCTTTTACGAGCAGTACTTC. The chain carries TRBV5-1 and TRBJ2-7; TRBD1 matches 10 bases. V was pared by 4 bases and J by 4 bases, with 8 bases of the junction left unmatched. This CDR3 has 15 residues. Germline CDR1 and CDR2: SGHRS and YFSETQ.